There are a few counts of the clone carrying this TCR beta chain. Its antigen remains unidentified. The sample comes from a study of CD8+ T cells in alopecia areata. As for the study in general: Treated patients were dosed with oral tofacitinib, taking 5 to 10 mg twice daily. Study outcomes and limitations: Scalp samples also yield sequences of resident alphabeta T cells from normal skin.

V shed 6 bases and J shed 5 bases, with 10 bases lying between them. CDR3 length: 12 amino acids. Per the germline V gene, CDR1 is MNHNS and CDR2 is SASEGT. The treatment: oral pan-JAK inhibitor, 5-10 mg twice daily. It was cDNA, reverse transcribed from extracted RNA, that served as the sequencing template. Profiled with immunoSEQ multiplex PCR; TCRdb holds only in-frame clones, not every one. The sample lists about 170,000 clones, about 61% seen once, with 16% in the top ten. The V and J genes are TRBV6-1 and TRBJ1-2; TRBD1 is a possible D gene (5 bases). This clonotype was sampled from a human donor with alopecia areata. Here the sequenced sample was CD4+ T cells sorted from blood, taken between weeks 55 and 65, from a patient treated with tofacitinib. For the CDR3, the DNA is TGTGCCAGCAGCCTACAGGAATATGGCTACACCTTC. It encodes CASSLQEYGYTF.